Following are 5 T cell receptor beta chains from one sample sequenced in a study of preoperative IRX-2 immunotherapy in early breast cancer. Libraries were prepared by immunoSEQ multiplex PCR; TCRdb keeps only in-frame clonotypes and omits some of them. The repertoire holds roughly 27,000 clones, with roughly 80% as singletons. Treatment reported: preoperative locoregional IRX-2 cytokine immunotherapy. Sequencing used lymph node tissue, obtained before IRX-2 immunotherapy. The source of these receptors is a human donor with breast cancer.

The rearrangement joins TRBV23-1 to TRBJ2-3; 13 bases are a match to TRBD2. TRBV23-1 has ORF status, its function being uncertain. J gave up 3 bases and V 6 bases, and 9 bases lay outside the gene matches. The CDR3 has 17 amino acids. CDR3 sequence: CASSFRLAGGRTDTQYF. The CDR3 nucleotides are TGCGCCAGCAGCTTCCGACTAGCGGGGGGACGGACAGATACGCAGTATTTT.

J is TRBJ2-7 and V is TRBV6-4; no clear D gene. The CDR3 consists of 13 residues. The germline V and J ends were trimmed by 5 bases and 4 bases, with 12 bases remaining between them. CDR1 MRHNA and CDR2 SNTAGT come from the germline V gene. The CDR3 spells CASSSESRYEQYF. Here the CDR3 DNA reads TGTGCCAGCAGTTCCGAATCCCGTTACGAGCAGTACTTC.

In its sample, this clone was seen a few times. This chain links TRBV6-8 with TRBJ1-1; 8 bases match TRBD1. This CDR3 comprises 14 residues. Unmatched junction bases numbered 8, after V lost 6 bases and J lost 5 bases. Germline V gene lookup returns CDR1 MNHGY and CDR2 SAAAGT. CDR3 amino acids: CASRTGGMWTEAFF. The CDR3 coding sequence is TGTGCCAGCAGAACAGGGGGAATGTGGACTGAAGCTTTCTTT.

The V and J genes are TRBV12-5 and TRBJ2-1; 15 bases line up with TRBD2. Looked up from germline, CDR1 is LGHNT and CDR2 is FRNRAP. V dropped 0 bases and J dropped 9; count of bases not matched to a gene: 15. This CDR3 contains 20 residues. CDR3 nucleotides: TGTGCTAGTGGTTTGGTACCCCTGGGACTAGCGGGGGGCGAGAGCTTTGAGCAGTTCTTC. This sequence encodes CASGLVPLGLAGGESFEQFF.

This clone has a handful of counts. The chain links TRBV14 to TRBJ1-1; D is unclear. Germline loops: CDR1 SGHDN, CDR2 FVKESK. The CDR3 consists of 15 residues. V was clipped by 0 bases and J by 0 bases, with 8 bases between them. CDR3 nucleotide sequence: TGTGCCAGCAGCCAAGATTCTTCTTTGAACACTGAAGCTTTCTTT. Amino acids: CASSQDSSLNTEAFF. Drawing the rest from reference TRBV14 and TRBJ1-1, the complete variable domain is EAGVTQFPSHSVIEKGQTVTLRCDPISGHDNLYWYRRVMGKEIKFLLHFVKESKQDESGMPNNRFLAERTGGTYSTLKVQPAELEDSGVYFCASSQDSSLNTEAFFGQGTRLTVV.